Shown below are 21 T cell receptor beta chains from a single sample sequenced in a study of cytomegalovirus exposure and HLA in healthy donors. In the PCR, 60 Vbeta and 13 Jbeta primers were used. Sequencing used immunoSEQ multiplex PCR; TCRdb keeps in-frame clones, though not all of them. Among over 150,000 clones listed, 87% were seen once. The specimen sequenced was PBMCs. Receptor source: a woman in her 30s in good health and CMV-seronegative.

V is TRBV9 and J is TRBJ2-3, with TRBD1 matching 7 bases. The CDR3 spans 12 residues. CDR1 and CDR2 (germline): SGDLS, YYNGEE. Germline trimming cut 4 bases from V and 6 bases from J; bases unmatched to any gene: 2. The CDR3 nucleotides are TGTGCCAGCAGCACAGGGGTTGATACGCAGTATTTT. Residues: CASSTGVDTQYF.

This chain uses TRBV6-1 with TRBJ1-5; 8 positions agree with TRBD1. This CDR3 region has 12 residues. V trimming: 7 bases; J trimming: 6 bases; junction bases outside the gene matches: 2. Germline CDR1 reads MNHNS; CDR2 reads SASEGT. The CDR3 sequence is CASTDRAQPQHF. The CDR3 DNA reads TGTGCCAGCACGGACAGGGCTCAGCCCCAGCATTTT.

The CDR3 DNA sequence: TGTGCCAGCACCGGGGATGATGGCTACACCTTC. Amino acids: CASTGDDGYTF. V and J are TRBV6-5 and TRBJ1-2; D call uncertain. Germline-derived CDR1 and CDR2 are MNHEY and SVGAGI. This CDR3 is built from 11 residues. The V end lost 7 bases, the J end lost 6 bases, and 9 bases lay between the germline ends.

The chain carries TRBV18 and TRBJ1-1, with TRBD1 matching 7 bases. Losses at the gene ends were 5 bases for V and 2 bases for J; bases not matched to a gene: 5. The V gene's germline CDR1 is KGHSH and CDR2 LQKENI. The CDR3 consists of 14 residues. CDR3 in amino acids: CASSVGTANTEAFF. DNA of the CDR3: TGTGCCAGCTCAGTCGGGACAGCCAACACTGAAGCTTTCTTT.

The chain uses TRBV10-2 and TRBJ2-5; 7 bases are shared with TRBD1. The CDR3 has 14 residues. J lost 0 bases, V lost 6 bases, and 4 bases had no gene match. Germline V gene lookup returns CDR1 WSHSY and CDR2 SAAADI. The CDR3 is CASSTQGNQETQYF. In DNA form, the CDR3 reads TGCGCCAGCAGCACACAGGGGAACCAAGAGACCCAGTACTTC.

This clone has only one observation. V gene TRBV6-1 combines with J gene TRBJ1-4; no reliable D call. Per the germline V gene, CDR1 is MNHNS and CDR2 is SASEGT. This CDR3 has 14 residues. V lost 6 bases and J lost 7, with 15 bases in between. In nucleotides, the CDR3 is TGTGCCAGCAGCCGAGGGATTAATGGTGAAAAACTGTTTTTT. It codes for CASSRGINGEKLFF.

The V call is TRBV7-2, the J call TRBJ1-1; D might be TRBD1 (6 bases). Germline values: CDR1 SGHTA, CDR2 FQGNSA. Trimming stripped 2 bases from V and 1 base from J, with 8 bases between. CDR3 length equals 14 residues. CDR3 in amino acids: CASSLRRGNTEAFF. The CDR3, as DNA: TGTGCCAGCAGCTTACGCAGGGGGAACACTGAAGCTTTCTTT.

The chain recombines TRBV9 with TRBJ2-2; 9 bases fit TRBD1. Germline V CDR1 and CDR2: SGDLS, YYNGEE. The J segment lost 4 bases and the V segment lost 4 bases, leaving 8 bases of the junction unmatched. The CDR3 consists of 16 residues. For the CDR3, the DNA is TGTGCCAGCAGCCCAGAAGGGACAGGGCCCACCGGGGAGCTGTTTTTT. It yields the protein CASSPEGTGPTGELFF.

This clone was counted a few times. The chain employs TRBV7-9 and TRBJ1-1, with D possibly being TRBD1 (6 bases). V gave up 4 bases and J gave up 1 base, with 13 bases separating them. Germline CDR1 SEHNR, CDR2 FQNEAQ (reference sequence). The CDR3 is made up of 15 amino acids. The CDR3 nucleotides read TGTGCCAGCAGCTATGGGACACGGGGGAACACTGAAGCTTTCTTT. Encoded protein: CASSYGTRGNTEAFF.

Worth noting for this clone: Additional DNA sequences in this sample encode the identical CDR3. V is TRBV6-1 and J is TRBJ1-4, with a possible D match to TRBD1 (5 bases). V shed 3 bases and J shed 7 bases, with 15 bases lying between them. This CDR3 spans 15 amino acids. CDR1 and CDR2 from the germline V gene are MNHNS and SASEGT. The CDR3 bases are TGTGCCAGCAGTGAGCCAGGGTCCTCCTCTGAAAAACTGTTTTTT. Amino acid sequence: CASSEPGSSSEKLFF.

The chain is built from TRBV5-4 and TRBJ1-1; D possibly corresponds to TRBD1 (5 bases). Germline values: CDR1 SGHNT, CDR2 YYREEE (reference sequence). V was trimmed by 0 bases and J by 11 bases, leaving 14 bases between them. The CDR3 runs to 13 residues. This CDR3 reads CASSLAQGRMAFF. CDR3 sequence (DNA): TGTGCCAGCAGCTTGGCCCAGGGCCGGATGGCTTTCTTT.

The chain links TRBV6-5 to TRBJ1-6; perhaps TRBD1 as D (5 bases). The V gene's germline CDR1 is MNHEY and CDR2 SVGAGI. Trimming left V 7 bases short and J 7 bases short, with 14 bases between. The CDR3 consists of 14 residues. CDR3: CASKIDSSNSPLHF. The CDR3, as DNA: TGTGCCAGCAAAATCGACAGCTCGAATTCACCCCTCCACTTT.

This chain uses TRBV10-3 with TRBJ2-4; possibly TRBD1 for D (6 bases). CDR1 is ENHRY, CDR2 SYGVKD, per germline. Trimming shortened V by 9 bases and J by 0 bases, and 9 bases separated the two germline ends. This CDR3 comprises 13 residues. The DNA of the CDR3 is TGTGCCATGAGGACAGTAGCCAAAAACATTCAGTACTTC. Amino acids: CAMRTVAKNIQYF.

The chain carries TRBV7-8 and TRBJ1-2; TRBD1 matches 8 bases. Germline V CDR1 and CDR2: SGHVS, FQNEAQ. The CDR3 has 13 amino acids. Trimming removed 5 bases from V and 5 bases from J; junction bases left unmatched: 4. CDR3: CASSTGQGYGYTF. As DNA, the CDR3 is TGTGCCAGCAGCACCGGACAGGGATATGGCTACACCTTC. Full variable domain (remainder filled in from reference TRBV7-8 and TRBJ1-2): GAGVSQSPRYKVAKRGQDVALRCDPISGHVSLFWYQQALGQGPEFLTYFQNEAQLDKSGLPSDRFFAERPEGSVSTLKIQRTQQEDSAVYLCASSTGQGYGYTFGSGTRLTVV.

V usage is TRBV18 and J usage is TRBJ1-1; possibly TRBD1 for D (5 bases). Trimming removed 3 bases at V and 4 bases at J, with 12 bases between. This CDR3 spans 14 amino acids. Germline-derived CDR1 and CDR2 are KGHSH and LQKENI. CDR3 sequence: CASSPRDFGTEAFF. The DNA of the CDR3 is TGTGCCAGCTCACCGAGGGACTTTGGCACTGAAGCTTTCTTT.

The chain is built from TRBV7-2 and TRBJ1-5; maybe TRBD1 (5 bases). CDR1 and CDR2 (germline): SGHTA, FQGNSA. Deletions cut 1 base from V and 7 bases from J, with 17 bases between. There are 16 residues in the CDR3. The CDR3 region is CASSLEEGSGRQPQHF. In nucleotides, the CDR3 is TGTGCCAGCAGCTTAGAAGAAGGATCAGGGAGGCAGCCCCAGCATTTT. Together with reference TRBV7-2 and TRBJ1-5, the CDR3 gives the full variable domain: GAGVSQSPSNKVTEKGKDVELRCDPISGHTALYWYRQSLGQGLEFLIYFQGNSAPDKSGLPSDRFSAERTGGSVSTLTIQRTQQEDSAVYLCASSLEEGSGRQPQHFGDGTRLSIL.

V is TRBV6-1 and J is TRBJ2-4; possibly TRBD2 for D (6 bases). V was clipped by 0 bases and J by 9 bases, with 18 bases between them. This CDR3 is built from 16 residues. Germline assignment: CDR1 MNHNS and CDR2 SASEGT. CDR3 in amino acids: CASSEALRTGGTIQYF. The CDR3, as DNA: TGTGCCAGCAGTGAAGCGCTTCGGACCGGGGGAACCATTCAGTACTTC.

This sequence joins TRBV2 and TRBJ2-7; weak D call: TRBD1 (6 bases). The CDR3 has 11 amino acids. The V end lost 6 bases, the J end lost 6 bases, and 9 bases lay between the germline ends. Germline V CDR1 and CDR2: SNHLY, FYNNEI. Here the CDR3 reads CASSRDIEQYF. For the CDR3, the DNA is TGTGCCAGCAGCCGGGACATCGAGCAGTACTTC.

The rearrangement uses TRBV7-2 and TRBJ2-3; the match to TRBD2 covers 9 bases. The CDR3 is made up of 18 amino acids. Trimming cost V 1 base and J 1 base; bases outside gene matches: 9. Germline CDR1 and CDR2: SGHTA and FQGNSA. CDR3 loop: CASSLDGGGALRTDTQYF. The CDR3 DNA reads TGTGCCAGCAGCTTAGATGGCGGGGGGGCGTTACGCACAGATACGCAGTATTTT.

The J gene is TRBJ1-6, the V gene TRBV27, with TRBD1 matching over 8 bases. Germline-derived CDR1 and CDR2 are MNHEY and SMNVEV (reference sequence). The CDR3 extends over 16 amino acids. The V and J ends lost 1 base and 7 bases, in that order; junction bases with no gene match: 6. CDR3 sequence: CASSLFGTGLNSPLHF. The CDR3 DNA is TGTGCCAGCAGTTTATTCGGGACAGGCTTGAATTCACCCCTCCACTTT.

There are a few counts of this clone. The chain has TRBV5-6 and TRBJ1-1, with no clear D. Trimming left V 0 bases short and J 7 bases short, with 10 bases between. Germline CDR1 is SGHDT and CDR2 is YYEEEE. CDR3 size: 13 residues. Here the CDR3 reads CASSLARFGEAFF. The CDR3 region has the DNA TGTGCCAGCAGCTTGGCACGGTTCGGTGAAGCTTTCTTT.